Listed below are T cell receptor beta chains from one sample, sequenced in a study of blood T cell repertoires in COVID-19. Some clones are missing from TCRdb's copy, which holds only in-frame ones; the method was immunoSEQ multiplex PCR. The sample includes under 150,000 clones, 83% seen only once; the top ten take 15% to 20%. The sample comprised PBMCs or T cells enriched from blood (not recorded which). The receptor set was obtained from a man in his thirties or forties who had recovered from COVID-19. Each CDR3 is given without its conserved first and last residue.

>TRBJ2-1|TRBV4-1
ASSPSVNEQF
>TRBJ2-2|TRBV11-2
ASSLEVAANTGELF
>TRBJ1-1|TRBV19
ASLGRARTEAF
>TRBJ2-1|TRBV11-1
ASSLGGGESYNEQF
>TRBJ1-2|TRBV5-4
ASRPDRGQYYGYT
>TRBJ2-1|TRBV4-1
ASSPGERGGYEQF
>TRBJ1-3|TRBV11-2
ASSWGQGGNTIY
>TRBJ2-1|TRBV20-1
SARAAYEQF
>TRBJ1-2|TRBV25-1
ASSEFGGRGYT
>TRBJ1-1|TRBV11-2
ASSFGQGVTEAF
>TRBJ2-4|TRBV15
ATSRGARVGIQY
>TRBJ1-3|TRBV7-9
ASSLDRQGNTIY
>TRBJ2-6|TRBV6-2/TRBV6-3
ASSLGANVLT
>TRBJ2-1|TRBV12-3/TRBV12-4
ASRASGRYEQF
>TRBJ2-3|TRBV4-2
ASSQDIAGATQY
>TRBJ2-1|TRBV27
ASSLGAPPEQF
>TRBJ1-2|TRBV30
AWRDRVGYGYT
>TRBJ1-1|TRBV14
ASRGTGGLNTEAF
>TRBJ1-6|TRBV3-1/TRBV3-2
ASSQDPTRDSPLH
>TRBJ2-2|TRBV11-3
ASSLGTESGELF
>TRBJ2-2|TRBV4-2
ASSQAGGLIGELF
>TRBJ2-5|TRBV5-4
ASSLGSGGRETQY
>TRBJ1-4|TRBV20-1
SAIREEKLF
>TRBJ2-4|TRBV7-9
ASSLADRGLAKNIQY
>TRBJ2-7|TRBV27
ASSWRGAYEQY
>TRBJ2-6|TRBV5-1
ASSATGSSGANVLT
>TRBJ2-7|TRBV9
ASSVGSGYSGGDEQY
>TRBJ1-5|TRBV28
ASTLWGPVGQPQH
>TRBJ2-6|TRBV13
ASSLGQGAYLTSGANVLT
>TRBJ1-1|TRBV5-1
ASSLMGDTEAF
>TRBJ1-2|TRBV6-1
ASSEPGQGGHYGYT
>TRBJ2-7|TRBV21-1
ASSFHLLAGVGYEQY
>TRBJ1-1|TRBV28
ASTSGYTEAF
>TRBJ2-6|TRBV27
ASSYPKRQSRANVLT
>TRBJ2-3|TRBV5-8
ASSFMRGAGTDTQY
>TRBJ2-7|TRBV6-5
ASSRWTSGSREQY
>TRBJ1-1|TRBV4-1
ASSQLNVGGTEAF
>TRBJ2-3|TRBV7-3
ASSLSSGMRTDTQY
>TRBJ2-3|TRBV5-1
ASSHGQGGTDTQY
>TRBJ1-6|TRBV5-1
ASSLRDRGWEDSPLH
>TRBJ2-2|TRBV19
ASSTVNTGELF